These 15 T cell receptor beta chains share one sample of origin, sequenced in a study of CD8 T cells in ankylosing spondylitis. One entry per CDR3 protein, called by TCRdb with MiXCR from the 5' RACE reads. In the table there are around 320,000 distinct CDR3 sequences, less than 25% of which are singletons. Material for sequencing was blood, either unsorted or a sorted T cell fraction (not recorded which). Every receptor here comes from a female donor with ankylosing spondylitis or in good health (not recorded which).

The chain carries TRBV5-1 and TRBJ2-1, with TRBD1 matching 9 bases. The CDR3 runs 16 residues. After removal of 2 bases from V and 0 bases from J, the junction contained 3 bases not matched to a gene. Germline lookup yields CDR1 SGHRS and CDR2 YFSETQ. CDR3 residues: CASSFLQGASYNEQFF. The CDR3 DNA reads TGCGCCAGCAGCTTCTTACAGGGGGCCTCCTACAATGAGCAGTTCTTC.

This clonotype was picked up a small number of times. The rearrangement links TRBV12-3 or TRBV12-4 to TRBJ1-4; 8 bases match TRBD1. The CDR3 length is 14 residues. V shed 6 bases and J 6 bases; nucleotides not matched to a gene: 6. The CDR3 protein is CASSQTGDDEKLFF. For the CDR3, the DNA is TGTGCCAGCAGCCAGACAGGGGACGATGAAAAACTGTTTTTT.

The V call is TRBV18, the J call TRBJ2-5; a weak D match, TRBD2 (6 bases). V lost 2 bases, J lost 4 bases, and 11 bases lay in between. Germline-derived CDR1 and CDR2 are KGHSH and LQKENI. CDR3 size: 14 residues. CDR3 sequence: CASSPSVGGETQYF. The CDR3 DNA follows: TGTGCCAGCTCACCATCTGTGGGAGGAGAGACCCAGTACTTC.

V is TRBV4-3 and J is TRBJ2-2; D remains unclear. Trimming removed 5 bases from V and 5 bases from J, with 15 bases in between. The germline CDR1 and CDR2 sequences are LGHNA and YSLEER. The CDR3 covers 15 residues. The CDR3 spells CASSKVPPRTGELFF. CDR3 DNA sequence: TGCGCCAGCAGCAAAGTGCCCCCGAGAACCGGGGAGCTGTTTTTT.

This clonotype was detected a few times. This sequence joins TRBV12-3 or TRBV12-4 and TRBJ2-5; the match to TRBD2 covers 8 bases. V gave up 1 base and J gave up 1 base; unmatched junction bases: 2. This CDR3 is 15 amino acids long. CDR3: CASSLGLAFQETQYF. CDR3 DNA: TGTGCCAGCAGTTTAGGACTAGCGTTCCAAGAGACCCAGTACTTC.

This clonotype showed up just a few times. CDR3 residues: CATSKGGPIDTQYF. The CDR3 nucleotides read TGTGCCACCTCTAAGGGAGGGCCTATAGATACGCAGTATTTT. The chain joins TRBV24-1 to TRBJ2-3; 7 bases map to TRBD2. With V trimmed by 9 bases and J by 5 bases, 10 bases remained unmatched. CDR3 length: 14 residues. Germline V gene data show CDR1 as KGHDR and CDR2 as SFDVKD.

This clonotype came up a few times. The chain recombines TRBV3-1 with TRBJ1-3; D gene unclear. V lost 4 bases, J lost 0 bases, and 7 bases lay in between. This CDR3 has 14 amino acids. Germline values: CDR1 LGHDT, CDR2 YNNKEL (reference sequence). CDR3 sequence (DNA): TGTGCCAGCAGCCCCGATTTCTCTGGAAACACCATATATTTT. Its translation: CASSPDFSGNTIYF.

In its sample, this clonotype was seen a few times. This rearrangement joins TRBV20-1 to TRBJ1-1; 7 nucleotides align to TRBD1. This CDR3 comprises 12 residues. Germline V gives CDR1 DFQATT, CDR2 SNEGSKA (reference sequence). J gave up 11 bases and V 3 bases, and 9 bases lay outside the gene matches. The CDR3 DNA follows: TGCAGTGCTAGCACTACCGGGACAGCCGCTTTCTTT. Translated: CSASTTGTAAFF.

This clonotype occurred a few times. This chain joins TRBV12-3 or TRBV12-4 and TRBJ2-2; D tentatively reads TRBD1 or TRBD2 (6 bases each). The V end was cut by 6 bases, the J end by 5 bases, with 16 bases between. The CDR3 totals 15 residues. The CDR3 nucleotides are TGTGCCAGCAGAGCTCCCCGGAGGGGGACCGGGGAGCTGTTTTTT. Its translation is CASRAPRRGTGELFF.

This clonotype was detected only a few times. CDR3 protein: CASTGTGGPQETQYF. The CDR3 DNA reads as TGTGCCAGCACGGGGACAGGGGGCCCTCAAGAGACCCAGTACTTC. The chain has TRBV28 and TRBJ2-5; 12 bases match TRBD1. The CDR3 extends over 15 amino acids. V shed 7 bases, J shed 2 bases, and the junction held 5 bases outside the gene matches. The germline V gene has CDR1 MDHEN and CDR2 SYDVKM.

The CDR3 DNA is TGTGCCAGCAGCTTTTATTCCACGGCGCAGCAGTTCTTC. This codes for CASSFYSTAQQFF. J is TRBJ2-1 and V is TRBV5-8; D is undetermined. Trimming left V 2 bases short and J 11 bases short, with 14 bases between. Germline V gives CDR1 SGHTS, CDR2 YDEGEE. This CDR3 is built from 13 residues.

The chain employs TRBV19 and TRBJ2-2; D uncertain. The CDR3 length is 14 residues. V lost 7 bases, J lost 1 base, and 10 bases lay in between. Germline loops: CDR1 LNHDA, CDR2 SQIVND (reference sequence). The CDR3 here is CASIRSGNTGELFF. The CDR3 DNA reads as TGTGCCAGTATTCGTTCGGGGAACACCGGGGAGCTGTTTTTT. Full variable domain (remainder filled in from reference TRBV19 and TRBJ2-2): DGGITQSPKYLFRKEGQNVTLSCEQNLNHDAMYWYRQDPGQGLRLIYYSQIVNDFQKGDIAEGYSVSREKKESFPLTVTSAQKNPTAFYLCASIRSGNTGELFFGEGSRLTVL.

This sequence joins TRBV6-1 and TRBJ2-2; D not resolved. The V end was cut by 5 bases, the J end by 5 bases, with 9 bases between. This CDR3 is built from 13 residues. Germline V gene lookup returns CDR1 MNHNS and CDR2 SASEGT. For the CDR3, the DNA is TGTGCCAGCAGTCCTCGCTATACCGGGGAGCTGTTTTTT. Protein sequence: CASSPRYTGELFF.

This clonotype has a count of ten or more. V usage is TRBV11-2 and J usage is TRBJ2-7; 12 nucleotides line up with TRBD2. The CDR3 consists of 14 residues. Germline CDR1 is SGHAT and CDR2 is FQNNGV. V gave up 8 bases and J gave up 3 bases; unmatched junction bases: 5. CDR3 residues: CASQGLAGFYEQYF. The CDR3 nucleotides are TGTGCCAGCCAAGGACTAGCGGGGTTCTACGAGCAGTACTTC. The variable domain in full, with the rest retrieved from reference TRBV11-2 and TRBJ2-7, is EAGVAQSPRYKIIEKRQSVAFWCNPISGHATLYWYQQILGQGPKLLIQFQNNGVVDDSQLPKDRFSAERLKGVDSTLKIQPAKLEDSAVYLCASQGLAGFYEQYFGPGTRLTVT.

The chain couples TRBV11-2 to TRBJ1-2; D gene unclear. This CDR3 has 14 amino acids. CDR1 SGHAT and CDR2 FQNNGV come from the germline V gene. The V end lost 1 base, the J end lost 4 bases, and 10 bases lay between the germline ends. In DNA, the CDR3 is TGTGCCAGCAGCTTAGGGGCGGATACCTATGGCTACACCTTC. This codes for CASSLGADTYGYTF. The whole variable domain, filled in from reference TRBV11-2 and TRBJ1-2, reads EAGVAQSPRYKIIEKRQSVAFWCNPISGHATLYWYQQILGQGPKLLIQFQNNGVVDDSQLPKDRFSAERLKGVDSTLKIQPAKLEDSAVYLCASSLGADTYGYTFGSGTRLTVV.